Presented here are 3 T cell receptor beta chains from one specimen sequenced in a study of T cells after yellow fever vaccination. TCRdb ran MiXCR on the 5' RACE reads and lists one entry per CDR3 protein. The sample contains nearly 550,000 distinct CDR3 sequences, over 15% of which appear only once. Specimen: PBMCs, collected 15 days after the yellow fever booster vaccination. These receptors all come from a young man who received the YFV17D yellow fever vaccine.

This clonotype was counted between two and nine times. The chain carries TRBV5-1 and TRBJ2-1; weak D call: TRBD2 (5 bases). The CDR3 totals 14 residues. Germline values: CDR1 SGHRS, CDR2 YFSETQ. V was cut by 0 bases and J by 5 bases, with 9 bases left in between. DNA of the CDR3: TGCGCCAGCAGCTTGGCGGGAATGGACAATGAGCAGTTCTTC. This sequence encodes CASSLAGMDNEQFF.

The CDR3 region is CASSQVTAAQETQYF. As DNA, the CDR3 is TGCGCCAGCAGCCAAGTTACAGCGGCCCAAGAGACCCAGTACTTC. This rearrangement joins TRBV4-3 to TRBJ2-5; the D gene is possibly TRBD2 (5 bases). Germline V gene lookup returns CDR1 LGHNA and CDR2 YSLEER. Trimming stripped 1 base from V and 1 base from J, with 10 bases between. This CDR3 has 15 residues.

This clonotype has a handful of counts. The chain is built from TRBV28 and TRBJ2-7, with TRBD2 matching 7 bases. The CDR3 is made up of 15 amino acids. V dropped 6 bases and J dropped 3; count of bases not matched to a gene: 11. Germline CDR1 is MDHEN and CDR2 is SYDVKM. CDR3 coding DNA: TGTGCCAGCAGCACTCTAGCGGAAGGGGTCTACGAGCAGTACTTC. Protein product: CASSTLAEGVYEQYF.